Below, 21 T cell receptor beta chains from the same sample are listed, as sequenced in a study of CD8 T cells in ankylosing spondylitis. Study-wide findings and caveats: A TCR beta motif of 7 to 9 highly homologous variants seemed to mark ankylosing spondylitis blood.

TCRdb fed the 5' RACE reads into MiXCR, producing one record per CDR3 protein. The sample lists a few hundred thousand distinct CDR3 sequences, approximately 20% occurring once. No antigen has been identified for these receptors. Sample: blood, either unsorted or a sorted T cell fraction (not recorded which). All receptors come from a male donor with ankylosing spondylitis.

V gene TRBV11-3 combines with J gene TRBJ2-1; 8 nucleotides match TRBD2. CDR1 is SGHNT and CDR2 is YENEEA in the germline V gene. This CDR3 spans 16 amino acids. The J segment lost 7 bases and the V segment lost 0 bases, leaving 8 bases of the junction unmatched. DNA of the CDR3: TGTGCCAGCAGCTTAGATCGGTCGGGAGGGAAAAATGAGCAGTTCTTC. Residues: CASSLDRSGGKNEQFF.

The chain combines TRBV11-3 with TRBJ2-1; the D is unclear. CDR3 length: 12 residues. Trimming shortened V by 3 bases and J by 15 bases, and 15 bases separated the two germline ends. Germline CDR1 is SGHNT and CDR2 is YENEEA. CDR3 nucleotides: TGTGCCAGCAGCTTCCGTGGCACCGGACCGTTCTTC. Encoded protein: CASSFRGTGPFF. Complete variable domain (other parts from reference TRBV11-3 and TRBJ2-1): EAGVVQSPRYKIIEKKQPVAFWCNPISGHNTLYWYLQNLGQGPELLIRYENEEAVDDSQLPKDRFSAERLKGVDSTLKIQPAELGDSAVYLCASSFRGTGPFFGPGTRLTVL.

The chain uses TRBV6-5 and TRBJ1-1, with TRBD1 as a possible D gene (5 bases). Between the trimmed V and J ends, which lost 10 bases and 7 bases, there was a span of 13 bases. CDR3 size: 11 residues. Germline loops: CDR1 MNHEY, CDR2 SVGAGI. The CDR3 nucleotides read TGTGCCACTACCCGACAGCATGAAGCTTTCTTT. It codes for CATTRQHEAFF.

The V and J genes are TRBV6-1 and TRBJ2-5, with 7 bases that match TRBD1. The germline V gene has CDR1 MNHNS and CDR2 SASEGT. With V trimmed by 6 bases and J by 1 base, 5 bases remained unmatched. The CDR3 has 14 amino acids. As DNA, the CDR3 is TGTGCCAGCAGACGGGGACAGTTCCAAGAGACCCAGTACTTC. Protein: CASRRGQFQETQYF.

This chain connects TRBV20-1 to TRBJ2-1, with TRBD2 matching over 10 bases. Germline V CDR1 and CDR2: DFQATT, SNEGSKA (reference sequence). CDR3 size: 15 residues. V trimming: 1 base; J trimming: 7 bases; junction bases outside the gene matches: 7. The DNA of the CDR3 is TGCAGTGCTAGAGTCGGACTAGCGGAAGGTAATGAGCAGTTCTTC. The encoded protein is CSARVGLAEGNEQFF.

The sample holds many counts of this clonotype. V usage is TRBV7-2 and J usage is TRBJ2-6, with TRBD1 identical over 7 bases. J gave up 0 bases and V 6 bases, and 8 bases lay outside the gene matches. Per germline, CDR1 SGHTA and CDR2 FQGNSA. This CDR3 has 17 residues. The chain's CDR3 is CASSKTGARSGANVLTF. The CDR3 bases are TGTGCCAGCAGTAAAACAGGGGCGCGCTCTGGGGCCAACGTCCTGACTTTC.

The table lists this clonotype with a few counts. The chain is built from TRBV5-1 and TRBJ2-3; D is undetermined. CDR1 and CDR2 from the germline V gene are SGHRS and YFSETQ. The CDR3 loop spans 13 amino acids. The V and J ends lost 4 bases and 2 bases respectively, with 8 bases between them. The CDR3 protein is CASSVFSTDTQYF. CDR3 DNA sequence: TGCGCCAGCAGCGTTTTTTCCACAGATACGCAGTATTTT.

The chain joins TRBV3-1 to TRBJ2-3; TRBD2 agrees at 8 bases. V was clipped by 6 bases and J by 2 bases; unmatched bases: 7. The germline CDR1 and CDR2 sequences are LGHDT and YNNKEL (reference sequence). This CDR3 has 15 amino acids. CDR3 protein: CASRRAGEHTDTQYF. The CDR3 coding sequence is TGTGCCAGCAGACGAGCGGGAGAACACACAGATACGCAGTATTTT.

The chain recombines TRBV11-3 with TRBJ2-4, with D possibly matching TRBD1 (6 bases). The CDR3 is made up of 16 amino acids. Trimming took off 5 bases at V and 0 bases at J, with 14 bases between the two ends. Per germline, CDR1 SGHNT and CDR2 YENEEA. The CDR3 region is CASSIGQQLAKNIQYF. As DNA, the CDR3 is TGTGCCAGCAGCATAGGACAGCAACTAGCCAAAAACATTCAGTACTTC.

This clonotype was observed a few times. This chain joins TRBV5-1 and TRBJ2-7; D is perhaps TRBD1 (5 bases). The V end was cut by 4 bases, the J end by 3 bases, with 23 bases between. Germline CDR1 SGHRS, CDR2 YFSETQ. This CDR3 has 17 residues. In nucleotides, the CDR3 is TGCGCCAGCAGCCCAATTTGGGGCGGTCTCTCCTTCTACGAGCAGTACTTC. Amino acids: CASSPIWGGLSFYEQYF.

This clonotype was picked up a small number of times. J is TRBJ1-4 and V is TRBV5-1, with D maybe TRBD1 (6 bases). From germline, CDR1 is SGHRS and CDR2 YFSETQ. CDR3 length: 15 amino acids. V was trimmed by 4 bases and J by 7 bases, leaving 17 bases between them. CDR3: CASSGGGPHVEKLFF. The DNA for the CDR3 is TGCGCCAGCAGCGGTGGGGGCCCCCACGTTGAAAAACTGTTTTTT.

In its sample, this clonotype was seen a few times. The genes are TRBV7-2 and TRBJ2-2, with 8 bases matching TRBD2. With 5 bases clipped from V and 6 bases from J, the junction kept 5 bases outside the gene matches. CDR1 and CDR2 (germline): SGHTA, FQGNSA. The CDR3 sequence is 14 residues long. DNA of the CDR3: TGTGCCAGCAGCCCTGGACTAGCCCCCGGGGAGCTGTTTTTT. Residues: CASSPGLAPGELFF.

This clonotype showed up just a few times. The rearrangement uses TRBV28 and TRBJ2-7; TRBD2 might be the D (5 bases). CDR1 MDHEN and CDR2 SYDVKM come from the germline V gene. V lost 5 bases and J 2 bases, leaving 19 bases between the germline ends. The length of the CDR3 is 16 residues. DNA of the CDR3: TGTGCCAGCAGTCCCCCCAGAGGGCCAAAAACCTACGAGCAGTACTTC. Translated: CASSPPRGPKTYEQYF.

The chain combines TRBV12-3 or TRBV12-4 with TRBJ2-2; TRBD2 matches 9 bases. The V segment lost 6 bases and the J segment 3 bases; nucleotides outside the gene matches: 11. There are 17 residues in the CDR3. CDR3 protein: CASRARPTSGHTGELFF. The CDR3 DNA reads TGTGCCAGCAGAGCTAGACCGACTAGCGGTCACACCGGGGAGCTGTTTTTT.

This clonotype was observed a few times. The chain employs TRBV7-2 and TRBJ2-2; TRBD2 matches at 11 bases. The J segment lost 5 bases and the V segment lost 3 bases, leaving 5 bases of the junction unmatched. Germline V lookup: CDR1 SGHTA, CDR2 FQGNSA. This CDR3 comprises 16 residues. The CDR3 DNA reads as TGTGCCAGCAGCTTTAGCGGGAGGGGGAGGACCGGGGAGCTGTTTTTT. This encodes CASSFSGRGRTGELFF.

The chain has TRBV7-6 and TRBJ1-1; D is unclear. Germline V lookup: CDR1 SGHVS, CDR2 FNYEAQ. V was trimmed by 1 base and J by 7 bases, leaving 10 bases between them. The CDR3 has 13 amino acids. Written as DNA, the CDR3 is TGTGCCAGCAGCTTAGGGGAAGGGCTTGAAGCTTTCTTT. Its translation is CASSLGEGLEAFF. The whole variable domain, filled in from reference TRBV7-6 and TRBJ1-1, reads GAGVSQSPRYKVTKRGQDVALRCDPISGHVSLYWYRQALGQGPEFLTYFNYEAQQDKSGLPNDRFSAERPEGSISTLTIQRTEQRDSAMYRCASSLGEGLEAFFGQGTRLTVV.

V gene TRBV7-3 combines with J gene TRBJ2-3; TRBD1 agrees at 7 bases. V shed 4 bases, J shed 6 bases, and the junction held 7 bases outside the gene matches. From germline, CDR1 is SGHTA and CDR2 FQGTGA. This CDR3 is 14 amino acids long. CDR3 region: CASSYTGVADTQYF. The CDR3 DNA is TGTGCCAGCAGCTATACAGGGGTAGCGGATACGCAGTATTTT.

This clonotype came up a few times. The CDR3 DNA sequence: TGTGCCAGCAGTTCCCGGACAGCCCAGTTTTGGGACGAGCAGTACTTC. Residues: CASSSRTAQFWDEQYF. The chain has TRBV12-3 or TRBV12-4 and TRBJ2-7, with D tentatively TRBD1 (6 bases). The CDR3 sequence is 16 residues long. Between the trimmed V and J ends, which lost 4 bases and 5 bases, there was a span of 21 bases.

This CDR3 is CASSRLAGASPPSYNEQFF. The CDR3 DNA sequence: TGTGCCAGCTCCCGACTAGCGGGAGCATCCCCCCCGTCCTACAATGAGCAGTTCTTC. The chain recombines TRBV21-1 with TRBJ2-1; TRBD2, the table's D call, was not compared with the DNA. TRBV21-1 is termed a pseudogene. This CDR3 is built from 19 residues.

V gene TRBV5-1 combines with J gene TRBJ2-1; TRBD2 matches at 9 bases. The CDR3 consists of 14 residues. The ends lost 7 bases at V and 4 bases at J; junction bases unmatched: 6. Germline values: CDR1 SGHRS, CDR2 YFSETQ. The CDR3 loop reads CASSPAGGYNEQFF. CDR3 DNA sequence: TGCGCCAGCTCTCCAGCGGGAGGATACAATGAGCAGTTCTTC.

The chain employs TRBV27 and TRBJ1-5; 8 nucleotides line up with TRBD1. Trimming cost V 6 bases and J 6 bases; bases outside gene matches: 19. The V gene's germline CDR1 is MNHEY and CDR2 SMNVEV (reference sequence). The CDR3 covers 18 residues. CDR3 nucleotides: TGTGCCAGCAGGCCCTACGGGGGGGGCAGGGGGCGTACTCAGCCCCAGCATTTT. Translated, it gives CASRPYGGGRGRTQPQHF.